The clone carrying this T cell receptor (beta chain) showed up just a few times. The sample belongs to a study of regulatory T cells in long-lasting Graves disease. The time point: newly diagnosed GD, antithyroid drugs for less than 3 months. The TCR library was made from RNA that had been extracted from PBMCs in TRIzol. The authors drew approximately 9 milliliters of peripheral blood into EDTA tubes. iRepertoire HTBI primers and Arm-PCR of CDR3 regions built TCR beta libraries. TCRdb redid the calling of the multiplex PCR reads with MiXCR, one entry per CDR3 protein. The top ten hold 20% to 25% of the sample, which has hundreds of thousands of distinct CDR3 sequences, around 15% seen once. Trimming shortened V by 6 bases and J by 8 bases, and 13 bases separated the two germline ends. This CDR3 has 13 residues.

This specimen consisted of peripheral blood mononuclear cells (PBMCs), obtained at new diagnosis, from a patient treated with antithyroid drugs. The receptor was derived from a female donor with Graves disease. V is TRBV12-3 or TRBV12-4 and J is TRBJ1-4; D possibly corresponds to TRBD1 (5 bases). Here the CDR3 DNA reads TGTGCCAGCAGCCCGATTCGGGGCGAAAAACTGTTTTTT. Protein product: CASSPIRGEKLFF.